This entry lists 9 T cell receptor beta chains sequenced from one sample in a study of monozygotic twins with inflammatory bowel disease (dated by TCRdb to between 2018 and 2021). The library was prepared using 5' RACE. The sequencing machine was an Illumina HiSeq 2500. Based on TCRdb reprocessing of the reads, there is one entry per CDR3 protein sequence, and DNA is missing. The sample's table covers under 200,000 distinct CDR3 sequences. Over 2.5% of the sample is in the top ten clones. The sample comprised blood. Source of these receptors: a human donor with ulcerative colitis or Crohn's disease, or a healthy co-twin of an affected twin (not recorded which).

The V and J genes are TRBV5-6 and TRBJ1-1. The germline V gene encodes CDR1 SGHDT and CDR2 YYEEEE. The CDR3 is made up of 14 amino acids. CDR3 region: CASSWEGLGAEAFF.

The genes are TRBV7-9 and TRBJ2-7. The germline V gene has CDR1 SEHNR and CDR2 FQNEAQ (reference sequence). This CDR3 contains 15 residues. The CDR3 sequence: CASSLSGQESYEQYF. Drawing the rest from reference TRBV7-9 and TRBJ2-7, the complete variable domain is DTGVSQNPRHKITKRGQNVTFRCDPISEHNRLYWYRQTLGQGPEFLTYFQNEAQLEKSRLLSDRFSAERPKGSFSTLEIQRTEQGDSAMYLCASSLSGQESYEQYFGPGTRLTVT.

The chain is built from TRBV7-2 and TRBJ1-6; no DNA is available, so the TRBD1 call from TCRdb remains unchecked. Germline CDR1 is SGHTA and CDR2 is FQGNSA. The CDR3 totals 15 residues. This CDR3 is CASSSLGGSNSPLHF. Full variable domain (missing parts from reference TRBV7-2 and TRBJ1-6): GAGVSQSPSNKVTEKGKDVELRCDPISGHTALYWYRQSLGQGLEFLIYFQGNSAPDKSGLPSDRFSAERTGGSVSTLTIQRTQQEDSAVYLCASSSLGGSNSPLHFGNGTRLTVT.

The rearrangement uses TRBV10-3 and TRBJ1-2; the TCRdb D gene call, TRBD1, has no DNA to confirm it. Germline CDR1 reads ENHRY; CDR2 reads SYGVKD. This CDR3 has 14 residues. This chain's CDR3 is CAISEYREDYGYTF.

The J gene is TRBJ2-7, the V gene TRBV29-1; as DNA is missing, the TRBD2 call by TCRdb cannot be tested. CDR1 is SQVTM and CDR2 is ANQGSEA in the germline V gene. The CDR3 is 11 amino acids. CDR3 amino acids: CNAEREYEQYF.

The chain couples TRBV20-1 to TRBJ2-1; the D call of TRBD1 rests on TCRdb alone, since no DNA is present to check it. The CDR3 is made up of 13 amino acids. Germline CDR1 reads DFQATT; CDR2 reads SNEGSKA (reference sequence). The CDR3 reads CSASPPENNEQFF.

The chain employs TRBV5-1 and TRBJ2-1. Per germline, CDR1 SGHRS and CDR2 YFSETQ. The CDR3 length is 14 residues. The CDR3 region is CASSLAQMDNEQFF. Based on the CDR3 plus reference TRBV5-1 and TRBJ2-1, the full variable domain is KAGVTQTPRYLIKTRGQQVTLSCSPISGHRSVSWYQQTPGQGLQFLFEYFSETQRNKGNFPGRFSGRQFSNSRSEMNVSTLELGDSALYLCASSLAQMDNEQFFGPGTRLTVL.

This chain joins TRBV7-6 and TRBJ2-3; with no DNA, the TCRdb D assignment of TRBD2 cannot be verified. CDR1 SGHVS and CDR2 FNYEAQ come from the germline V gene. This CDR3 contains 14 residues. This chain's CDR3 is CASSLETAGDTQYF. Complete variable domain (other parts from reference TRBV7-6 and TRBJ2-3): GAGVSQSPRYKVTKRGQDVALRCDPISGHVSLYWYRQALGQGPEFLTYFNYEAQQDKSGLPNDRFSAERPEGSISTLTIQRTEQRDSAMYRCASSLETAGDTQYFGPGTRLTVL.

The chain is built from TRBV20-1 and TRBJ2-3; without DNA, the TCRdb call of TRBD1 cannot be checked. CDR3 length equals 13 residues. CDR1 and CDR2 from the germline V gene are DFQATT and SNEGSKA (reference sequence). The CDR3 reads CSAPGPAPDTQYF.